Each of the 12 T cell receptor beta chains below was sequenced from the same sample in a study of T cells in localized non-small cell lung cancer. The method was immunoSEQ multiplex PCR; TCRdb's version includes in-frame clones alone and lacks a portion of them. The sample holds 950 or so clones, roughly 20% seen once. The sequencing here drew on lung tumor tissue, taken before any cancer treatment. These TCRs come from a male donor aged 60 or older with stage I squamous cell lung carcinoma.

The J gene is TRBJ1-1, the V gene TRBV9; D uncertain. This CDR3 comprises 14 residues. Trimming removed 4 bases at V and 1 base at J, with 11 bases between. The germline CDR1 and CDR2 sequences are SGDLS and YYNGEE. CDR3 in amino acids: CASSPDPRNTEAFF. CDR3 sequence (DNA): TGTGCCAGCAGCCCCGACCCAAGGAACACTGAAGCTTTCTTT. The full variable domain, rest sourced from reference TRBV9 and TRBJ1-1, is DSGVTQTPKHLITATGQRVTLRCSPRSGDLSVYWYQQSLDQGLQFLIQYYNGEERAKGNILERFSAQQFPDLHSELNLSSLELGDSALYFCASSPDPRNTEAFFGQGTRLTVV.

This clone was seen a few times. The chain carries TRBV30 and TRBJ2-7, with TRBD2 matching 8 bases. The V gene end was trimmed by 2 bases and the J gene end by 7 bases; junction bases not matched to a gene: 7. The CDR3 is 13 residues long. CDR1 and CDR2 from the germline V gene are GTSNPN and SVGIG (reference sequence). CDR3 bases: TGTGCCTGGAGTAATACGGGAGGGGGGGAGCAGTACTTC. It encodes CAWSNTGGGEQYF.

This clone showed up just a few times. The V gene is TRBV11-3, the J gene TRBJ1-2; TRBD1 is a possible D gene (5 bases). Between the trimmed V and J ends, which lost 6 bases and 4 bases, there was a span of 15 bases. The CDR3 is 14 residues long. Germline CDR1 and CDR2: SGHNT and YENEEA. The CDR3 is CASRDPGWGYGYTF. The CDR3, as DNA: TGTGCCAGCAGGGACCCAGGGTGGGGCTATGGCTACACCTTC.

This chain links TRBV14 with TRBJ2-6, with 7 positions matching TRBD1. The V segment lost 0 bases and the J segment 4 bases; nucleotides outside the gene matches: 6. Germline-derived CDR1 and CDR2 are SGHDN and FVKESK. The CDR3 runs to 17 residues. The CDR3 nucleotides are TGTGCCAGCAGCCAAGAGAGGGGGCTGATGGGGGCCAACGTCCTGACTTTC. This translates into CASSQERGLMGANVLTF.

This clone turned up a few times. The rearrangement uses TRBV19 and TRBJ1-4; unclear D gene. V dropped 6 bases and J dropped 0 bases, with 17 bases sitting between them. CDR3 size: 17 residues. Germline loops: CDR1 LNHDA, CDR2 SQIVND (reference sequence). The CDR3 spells CASRAPTPAATNEKLFF. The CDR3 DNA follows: TGTGCCAGTAGAGCCCCAACCCCCGCAGCAACTAATGAAAAACTGTTTTTT. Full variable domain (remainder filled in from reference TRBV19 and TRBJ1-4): DGGITQSPKYLFRKEGQNVTLSCEQNLNHDAMYWYRQDPGQGLRLIYYSQIVNDFQKGDIAEGYSVSREKKESFPLTVTSAQKNPTAFYLCASRAPTPAATNEKLFFGSGTQLSVL.

The CDR3 bases are TGCAGCGTTGAAGGGGGACAGGGGGTCACAGATACGCAGTATTTT. Translating it yields CSVEGGQGVTDTQYF. V gene TRBV29-1 combines with J gene TRBJ2-3; 11 nucleotides agree with TRBD1. CDR1 and CDR2 (germline): SQVTM, ANQGSEA. This CDR3 is built from 15 residues. Losses at the gene ends were 1 base for V and 2 bases for J; bases not matched to a gene: 2.

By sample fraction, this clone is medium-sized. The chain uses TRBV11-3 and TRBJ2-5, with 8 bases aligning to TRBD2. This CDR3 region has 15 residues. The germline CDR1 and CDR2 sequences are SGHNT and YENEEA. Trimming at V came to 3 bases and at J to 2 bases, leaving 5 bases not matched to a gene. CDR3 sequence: CASSFQGGGQETQYF. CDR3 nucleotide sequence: TGTGCCAGCAGCTTCCAGGGCGGGGGGCAAGAGACCCAGTACTTC. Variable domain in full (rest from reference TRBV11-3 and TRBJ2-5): EAGVVQSPRYKIIEKKQPVAFWCNPISGHNTLYWYLQNLGQGPELLIRYENEEAVDDSQLPKDRFSAERLKGVDSTLKIQPAELGDSAVYLCASSFQGGGQETQYFGPGTRLLVL.

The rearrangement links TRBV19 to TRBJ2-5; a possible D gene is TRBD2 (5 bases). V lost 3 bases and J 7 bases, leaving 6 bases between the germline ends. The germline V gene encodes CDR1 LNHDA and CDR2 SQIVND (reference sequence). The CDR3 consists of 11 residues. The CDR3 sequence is CASSMSGTQYF. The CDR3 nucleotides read TGTGCCAGTAGTATGAGCGGGACCCAGTACTTC.

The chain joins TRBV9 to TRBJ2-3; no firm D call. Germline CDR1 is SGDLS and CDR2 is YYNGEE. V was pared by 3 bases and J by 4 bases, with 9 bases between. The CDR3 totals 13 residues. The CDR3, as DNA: TGTGCCAGCAGCGGTGCAAGGGCAGATACGCAGTATTTT. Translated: CASSGARADTQYF. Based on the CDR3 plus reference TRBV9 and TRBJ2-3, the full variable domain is DSGVTQTPKHLITATGQRVTLRCSPRSGDLSVYWYQQSLDQGLQFLIQYYNGEERAKGNILERFSAQQFPDLHSELNLSSLELGDSALYFCASSGARADTQYFGPGTRLTVL.

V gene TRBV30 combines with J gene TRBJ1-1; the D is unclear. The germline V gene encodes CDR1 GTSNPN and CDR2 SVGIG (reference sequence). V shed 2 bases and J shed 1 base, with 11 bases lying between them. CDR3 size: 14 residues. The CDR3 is CAWSPSRQNTEAFF. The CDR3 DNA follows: TGTGCCTGGAGTCCATCGCGTCAGAACACTGAAGCTTTCTTT.

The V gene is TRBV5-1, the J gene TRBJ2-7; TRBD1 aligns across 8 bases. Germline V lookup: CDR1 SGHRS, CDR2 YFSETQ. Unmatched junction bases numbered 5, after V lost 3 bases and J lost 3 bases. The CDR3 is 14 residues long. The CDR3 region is CASSWTGRGYEQYF. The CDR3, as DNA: TGCGCCAGCAGCTGGACAGGGAGAGGCTACGAGCAGTACTTC.

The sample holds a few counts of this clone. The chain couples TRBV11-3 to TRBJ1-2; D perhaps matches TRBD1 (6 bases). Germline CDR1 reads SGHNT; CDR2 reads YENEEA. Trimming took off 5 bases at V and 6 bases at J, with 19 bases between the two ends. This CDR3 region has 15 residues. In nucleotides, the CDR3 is TGTGCCAGCAGCCAAGTAACACAGGGCAGTAATGGCTACACCTTC. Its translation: CASSQVTQGSNGYTF.